Listed below are T cell receptor beta chains from one sample, sequenced in a study of T cell responses to AZD1222 COVID-19 vaccine. Clones were read by immunoSEQ multiplex PCR, and TCRdb kept only the in-frame ones, dropping some. The table lists 150,000 or so clones. The sample consisted of peripheral blood. These receptors came from an adult in good health. Each CDR3 is given with its conserved first and last residue. A D gene is named only where the DNA matches it firmly.

cdr3_length,d_call,j_call,v_call,cdr3_nt,cdr3_aa
12,.,TRBJ2-1,TRBV3-1/TRBV3-2,TGTGCCAGCAGCCTGGGGGGCCCTGAGCAGTTCTTC,CASSLGGPEQFF
15,TRBD1,TRBJ1-2,TRBV9,TGTGCCAGCAGCGTAGAGACAGGGCCTGCCTATGGCTACACCTTC,CASSVETGPAYGYTF
16,TRBD2,TRBJ2-7,TRBV4-1,TGCGCCAGCAGCCAGGGACTAGCGGGGGGGCAATACGAGCAGTACTTC,CASSQGLAGGQYEQYF
16,TRBD1,TRBJ1-3,TRBV19,TGTGCCAGTAGTGCGGACAGGGGAATCTCTGGAAACACCATATATTTT,CASSADRGISGNTIYF
19,TRBD1,TRBJ2-2,TRBV19,TGTGCCAGTAGTATAGCCCGGACAGGGGCGCCTTGGGTCACCGGGGAGCTGTTTTTT,CASSIARTGAPWVTGELFF
15,TRBD1,TRBJ2-4,TRBV7-9,TGTGCCAGCAGCTTAAGTCAGGGGGACAAAAACATTCAGTACTTC,CASSLSQGDKNIQYF
15,TRBD1,TRBJ1-2,TRBV18,TGTGCCAGCTCACCGGGACAGGCTTCCCCCTATGGCTACACCTTC,CASSPGQASPYGYTF
13,TRBD1,TRBJ2-7,TRBV5-1,TGCGCCAGCAGCTTCCGGGACAGGGGTGAGCAGTACTTC,CASSFRDRGEQYF
19,.,TRBJ1-1,TRBV4-1,TGCGCCAGCAGCCAAGTCGGGGTTTGGGGGAGCCCCGGGAACACTGAAGCTTTCTTT,CASSQVGVWGSPGNTEAFF
15,TRBD2,TRBJ2-7,TRBV5-4,TGTGCCAGCAGCTTGGGTGCGGGGGGGCCGTACGAGCAGTACTTC,CASSLGAGGPYEQYF
13,.,TRBJ2-7,TRBV28,TGTGCCAGCAGTTTGGTACAGAAATACGAGCAGTACTTC,CASSLVQKYEQYF
15,.,TRBJ1-2,TRBV7-9,TGTGCCAGCAGCTTAGCGGGGGCGCGACTCTATGGCTACACCTTC,CASSLAGARLYGYTF
13,.,TRBJ2-2,TRBV14,TGTGCCAGCAGCAAACGGAACACCGGGGAGCTGTTTTTT,CASSKRNTGELFF
15,.,TRBJ1-2,TRBV5-1,TGCGCCAGCAGCCCGACAGGCACTATGGAATGGAGTGCATCCTTC,CASSPTGTMEWSASF
14,TRBD2,TRBJ2-3,TRBV7-9,TGTGCCAGCAGACGTAGCGGGGGGCTAGATACGCAGTATTTT,CASRRSGGLDTQYF
12,.,TRBJ1-4,TRBV12-3/TRBV12-4,TGTGCCAGCAGTTTGGGGGACCCCAAACTGTTTTTT,CASSLGDPKLFF
14,TRBD1,TRBJ1-4,TRBV19,TGTGCCAGTAGTACTCAGGGGGCTGTTGAAAAACTGTTTTTT,CASSTQGAVEKLFF
15,.,TRBJ2-2,TRBV6-5,TGTGCCAGCAGTTACGATTCGGGGATCACCGGGGAGCTGTTTTTT,CASSYDSGITGELFF
12,.,TRBJ1-2,TRBV9,TGTGCCAGCAGCGGGGTTAACTATGGCTACACCTTC,CASSGVNYGYTF
16,TRBD1,TRBJ1-4,TRBV4-1,TGCGCCAGCAGCCACCCCGGGACAGCAACCTGGCGAAAACTGTTTTTT,CASSHPGTATWRKLFF
16,.,TRBJ2-7,TRBV5-1,TGCGCCAGCAGCCCAGGACTGGGGCGCCGAGACTACGAGCAGTACTTC,CASSPGLGRRDYEQYF
17,.,TRBJ2-1,TRBV4-3,TGCGCCAGCAGCCAAGTCCTATCAGGGGTTACCTACAATGAGCAGTTCTTC,CASSQVLSGVTYNEQFF
14,.,TRBJ1-5,TRBV7-2,TGTGCCAGCAGCTTATTAACCGCCAATCAGCCCCAGCATTTT,CASSLLTANQPQHF
15,TRBD1,TRBJ1-2,TRBV6-5,TGTGCCAGCCGCTCCCACTGGACAGGGAGAGATGGCTACACCTTC,CASRSHWTGRDGYTF
16,.,TRBJ1-6,TRBV7-2,TGTGCCAGCAGCCCCCGGTCGTCAGGGAATAATTCACCCCTCCACTTT,CASSPRSSGNNSPLHF
12,.,TRBJ2-3,TRBV18,TGTGCCAGCTCACCGGGTCCAGATACGCAGTATTTT,CASSPGPDTQYF
15,TRBD1,TRBJ1-2,TRBV20-1,TGCAGTGCTAGTTTTAAGGGACAGATAAACTATGGCTACACCTTC,CSASFKGQINYGYTF
14,.,TRBJ1-1,TRBV15,TGTGCCACCAGCAAAAGGGAGGCAATCACTGAAGCTTTCTTT,CATSKREAITEAFF
14,.,TRBJ1-3,TRBV5-6,TGTGCCAGCAGAGGAGGCAGCTCTGGAAACACCATATATTTT,CASRGGSSGNTIYF
12,.,TRBJ2-3,TRBV6-6,TGTGCCAGCACCCACCGATCAGATACGCAGTATTTT,CASTHRSDTQYF
16,.,TRBJ1-2,TRBV7-2,TGTGCCAGCAGCACCTCGGACATCGGACGTAACTATGGCTACACCTTC,CASSTSDIGRNYGYTF
16,TRBD2,TRBJ2-7,TRBV6-2/TRBV6-3,TGTGCCAGCAGTCAACTAGCGGGGGGGTCCGGGATCGAGCAGTACTTC,CASSQLAGGSGIEQYF
15,.,TRBJ1-2,TRBV7-9,TGTGCCAGCAGCTTAGAGATGAGGGGCACTGCTGGCTACACCTTC,CASSLEMRGTAGYTF